Listed below are T cell receptor beta chains from one sample, sequenced in a study of T cell responses to AZD1222 COVID-19 vaccine. TCRdb's table, derived via immunoSEQ multiplex PCR, lists solely in-frame clones and lacks some. The top ten hold around 4.5% of the sample, which has about 160,000 clones, roughly 90% seen once. The specimen was peripheral blood, collected 28 days after the second AZD1222 dose. Receptors were obtained from an adult who received the AZD1222 COVID-19 vaccine. CDR3s leave out the opening cysteine and the closing phenylalanine or tryptophan. Some rows have no size entry. The others give once, few or many, or a class for an expanded clone.

TRBV2	-	TRBJ1-2	ARRPGPAYGYT
TRBV7-9	-	TRBJ2-1	ASSFGSEQF
TRBV19	-	TRBJ1-2	ASSTGTGANYGYT
TRBV4-1	-	TRBJ1-6	ASSPQNNSPLH
TRBV10-3	-	TRBJ1-4	AISESTRAEVEKLF
TRBV20-1	-	TRBJ1-6	SPIVSPLH
TRBV30	-	TRBJ1-5	AWSLRAGGNQPQH
TRBV19	-	TRBJ1-5	ASSIEVNQPQH
TRBV5-1	-	TRBJ2-2	ASSPSGGADTGELF
TRBV30	-	TRBJ2-2	AWSVAGVVSGELF
TRBV14	-	TRBJ2-7	ASSQAGWTPDTYEQY
TRBV5-1	-	TRBJ2-1	ASSLGWRDLSVQF
TRBV10-3	-	TRBJ1-2	AISVGGDYGYT
TRBV25-1	few	TRBJ1-3	ATSRDGNTIY
TRBV5-1	-	TRBJ1-1	ASSLGAGTLNTEAF
TRBV4-3	-	TRBJ2-1	ASSQIRAGTYNEQF
TRBV11-2	-	TRBJ1-3	ASSPGTAFAGNTIY
TRBV27	-	TRBJ2-7	ASGTGEQY
TRBV5-1	-	TRBJ1-2	ASSLPDVGGYT
TRBV6-1	-	TRBJ2-3	ASSDTGRVTDTQY
TRBV6-5	-	TRBJ1-6	ASSLIAHGNSPLH
TRBV7-2	-	TRBJ2-1	ASRLERGWNNEQF
TRBV3-1/TRBV3-2	-	TRBJ2-3	ASRIWGPPPPDPGDTQY
TRBV6-2/TRBV6-3	-	TRBJ2-2	ASSYWQANTGELF
TRBV7-9	-	TRBJ1-4	ASIKKGGTNEKLF
TRBV19	-	TRBJ1-1	ASSSGSWGTEAF
TRBV19	-	TRBJ2-2	ASSPRRQGNTGELF
TRBV19	-	TRBJ1-1	ASSKTGIEAEAF
TRBV6-4	-	TRBJ1-4	ASKRAATTNEKLF
TRBV14	few	TRBJ1-1	ASSQDLAGNTEAF
TRBV25-1	-	TRBJ2-6	ASSESGGANVLT
TRBV2	-	TRBJ1-1	ASSTGPTEAF
TRBV27	-	TRBJ2-7	ASGYYEQY
TRBV15	-	TRBJ2-1	ATSPGAGLSNEQF
TRBV2	-	TRBJ2-1	ASSEAGQENEQF
TRBV14	-	TRBJ2-3	ASSQDMAGGRVTQY
TRBV11-2	-	TRBJ1-2	ASSPTTGTGYGYT
TRBV2	-	TRBJ1-1	ASSESQGYTEAF
TRBV6-1	few	TRBJ1-2	ASSDKAAYGYT
TRBV10-3	-	TRBJ2-7	AITSGGAFYEQY
TRBV6-5	-	TRBJ2-2	ASSHRIKPGELF
TRBV27	-	TRBJ1-5	ASTSGVSMQPQH
TRBV6-5	once	TRBJ2-1	ASRPTGEQVWF
TRBV27	-	TRBJ2-1	ASSLLTGGAYRLAQF
TRBV7-8	-	TRBJ1-2	ASSPSWEGPEYGYT
TRBV5-1	-	TRBJ1-1	ASSLQDGNTEAF